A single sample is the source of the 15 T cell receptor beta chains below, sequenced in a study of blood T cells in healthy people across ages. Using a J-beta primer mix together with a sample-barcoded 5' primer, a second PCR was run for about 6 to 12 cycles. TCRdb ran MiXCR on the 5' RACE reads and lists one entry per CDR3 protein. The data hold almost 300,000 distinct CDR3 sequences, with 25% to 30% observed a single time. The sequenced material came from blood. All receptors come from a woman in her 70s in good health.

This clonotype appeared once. CDR3 coding DNA: TGTGCCAGCAGTTCCCCCCAGGGGAAGGTCTCTGGGGCCAACGTCCTGACTTTC. Translating gives CASSSPQGKVSGANVLTF. The J gene is TRBJ2-6, the V gene TRBV27, with TRBD1 as a possible D gene (6 bases). The germline CDR1 and CDR2 sequences are MNHEY and SMNVEV (reference sequence). This CDR3 contains 18 residues. The V gene lost 4 bases and the J gene lost 0 bases, with 16 bases spanning the gap. The variable domain in full, with the rest retrieved from reference TRBV27 and TRBJ2-6, is EAQVTQNPRYLITVTGKKLTVTCSQNMNHEYMSWYRQDPGLGLRQIYYSMNVEVTDKGDVPEGYKVSRKEKRNFPLILESPSPNQTSLYFCASSSPQGKVSGANVLTFGAGSRLTVL.

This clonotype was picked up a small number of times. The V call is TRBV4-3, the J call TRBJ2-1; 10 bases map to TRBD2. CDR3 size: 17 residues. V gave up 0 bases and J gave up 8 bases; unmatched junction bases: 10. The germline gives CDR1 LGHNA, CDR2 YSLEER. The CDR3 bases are TGCGCCAGCAGCCAAGAAGGATCGCCTAGCGGGAGAGATGAGCAGTTCTTC. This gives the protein CASSQEGSPSGRDEQFF.

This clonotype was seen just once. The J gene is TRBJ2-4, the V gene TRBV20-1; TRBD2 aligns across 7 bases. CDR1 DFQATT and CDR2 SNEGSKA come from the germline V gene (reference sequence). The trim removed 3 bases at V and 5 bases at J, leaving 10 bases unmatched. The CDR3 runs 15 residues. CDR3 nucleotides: TGCAGTGCTAGGCCTGCGGGGCTAGCGGAAAACATTCAGTACTTC. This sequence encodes CSARPAGLAENIQYF.

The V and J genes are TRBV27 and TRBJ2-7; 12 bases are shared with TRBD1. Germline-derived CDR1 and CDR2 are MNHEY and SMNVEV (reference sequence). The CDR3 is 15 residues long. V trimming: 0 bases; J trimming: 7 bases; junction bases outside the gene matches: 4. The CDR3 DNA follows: TGTGCCAGCAGTTTATCGGGACAGGGGGCGGGTGAGCAGTACTTC. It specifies CASSLSGQGAGEQYF.

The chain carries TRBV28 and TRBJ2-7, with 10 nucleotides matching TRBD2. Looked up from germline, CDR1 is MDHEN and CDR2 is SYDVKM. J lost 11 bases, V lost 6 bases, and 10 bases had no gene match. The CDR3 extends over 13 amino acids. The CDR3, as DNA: TGTGCCAGCAGGGGGACTAGCGCCCGTCGGGAGTACTTC. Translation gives CASRGTSARREYF.

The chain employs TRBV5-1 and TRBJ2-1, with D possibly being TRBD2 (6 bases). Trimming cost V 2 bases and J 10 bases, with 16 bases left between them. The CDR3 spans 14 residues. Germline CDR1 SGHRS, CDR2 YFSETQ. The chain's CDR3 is CASSFMQGGREQFF. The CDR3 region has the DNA TGCGCCAGCAGCTTTATGCAGGGAGGCAGGGAGCAGTTCTTC. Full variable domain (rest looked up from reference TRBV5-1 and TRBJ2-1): KAGVTQTPRYLIKTRGQQVTLSCSPISGHRSVSWYQQTPGQGLQFLFEYFSETQRNKGNFPGRFSGRQFSNSRSEMNVSTLELGDSALYLCASSFMQGGREQFFGPGTRLTVL.

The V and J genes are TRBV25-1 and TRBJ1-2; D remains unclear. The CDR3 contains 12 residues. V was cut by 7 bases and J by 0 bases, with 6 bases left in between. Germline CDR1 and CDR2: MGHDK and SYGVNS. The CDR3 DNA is TGTGCCAGCACCGGGTCTAACTATGGCTACACCTTC. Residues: CASTGSNYGYTF.

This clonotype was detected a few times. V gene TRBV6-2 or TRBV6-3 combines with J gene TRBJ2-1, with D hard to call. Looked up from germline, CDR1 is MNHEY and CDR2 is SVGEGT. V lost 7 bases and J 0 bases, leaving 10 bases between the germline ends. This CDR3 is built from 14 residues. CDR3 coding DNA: TGTGCCAGCACGTTAACTTTCTCCTACAATGAGCAGTTCTTC. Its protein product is CASTLTFSYNEQFF.

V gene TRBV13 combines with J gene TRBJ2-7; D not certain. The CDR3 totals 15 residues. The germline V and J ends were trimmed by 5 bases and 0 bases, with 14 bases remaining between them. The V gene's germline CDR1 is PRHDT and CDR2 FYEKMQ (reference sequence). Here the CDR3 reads CASSPNRWSSYEQYF. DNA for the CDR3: TGTGCCAGCAGCCCCAACAGATGGAGCTCCTACGAGCAGTACTTC.

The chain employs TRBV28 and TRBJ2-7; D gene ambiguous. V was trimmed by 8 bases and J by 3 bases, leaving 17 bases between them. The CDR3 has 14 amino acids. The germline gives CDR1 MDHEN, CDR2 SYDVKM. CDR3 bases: TGTGCCAGCGGCCGAGGTGACGGTATCTACGAGCAGTACTTC. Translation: CASGRGDGIYEQYF.

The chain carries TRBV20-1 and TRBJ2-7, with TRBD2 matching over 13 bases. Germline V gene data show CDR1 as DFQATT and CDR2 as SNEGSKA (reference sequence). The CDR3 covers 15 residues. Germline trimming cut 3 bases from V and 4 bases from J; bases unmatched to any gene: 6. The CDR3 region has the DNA TGCAGTGCTAGCTCCGGACTAGCGGGAGAATACGAGCAGTACTTC. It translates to CSASSGLAGEYEQYF.

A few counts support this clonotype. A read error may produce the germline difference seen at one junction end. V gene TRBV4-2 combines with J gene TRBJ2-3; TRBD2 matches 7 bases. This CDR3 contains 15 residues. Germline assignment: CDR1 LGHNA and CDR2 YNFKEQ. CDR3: CACSHLAEPTDTQYF. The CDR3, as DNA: TGTGCCTGCAGCCACCTAGCGGAACCCACAGATACGCAGTATTTT.

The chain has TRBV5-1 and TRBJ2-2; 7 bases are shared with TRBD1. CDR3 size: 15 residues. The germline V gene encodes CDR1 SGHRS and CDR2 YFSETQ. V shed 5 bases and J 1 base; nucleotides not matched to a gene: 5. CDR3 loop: CASRSWTGNTGELFF. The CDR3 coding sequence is TGCGCCAGCAGGTCCTGGACAGGGAACACCGGGGAGCTGTTTTTT.

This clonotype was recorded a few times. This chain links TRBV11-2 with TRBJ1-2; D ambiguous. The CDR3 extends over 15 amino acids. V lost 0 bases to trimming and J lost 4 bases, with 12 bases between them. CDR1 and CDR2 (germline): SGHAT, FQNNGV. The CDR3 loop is CASSLDAVGSYGYTF. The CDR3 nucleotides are TGTGCCAGCAGCTTAGACGCGGTGGGATCCTATGGCTACACCTTC.

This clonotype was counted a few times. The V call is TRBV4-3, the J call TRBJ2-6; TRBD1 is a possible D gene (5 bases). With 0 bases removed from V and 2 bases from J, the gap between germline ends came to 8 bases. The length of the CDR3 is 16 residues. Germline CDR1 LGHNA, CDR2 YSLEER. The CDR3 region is CASSQEAGPGANVLTF. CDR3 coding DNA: TGCGCCAGCAGCCAAGAGGCAGGGCCTGGGGCCAACGTCCTGACTTTC.